This TCR beta chain was captured by sequencing in a study of blood T cell repertoires in COVID-19. Turning to the study itself: COVID-19 samples collected from the United States, Italy and Spain covered acute and convalescent phases. T cells, B-cell-depleted T cells, or PBMCs provided the cDNA or gDNA that served as material.

This CDR3 region has 15 residues. The J segment lost 4 bases and the V segment lost 4 bases, leaving 9 bases of the junction unmatched. Germline values: CDR1 MDHEN, CDR2 SYDVKM. In the authors' methods: Nucleated cell number was recorded as an estimate derived from reference gene primer amplification. Using immunoSEQ multiplex PCR, the repertoire was profiled, and TCRdb retains in-frame clones only, with some absent. V and J calls and clone size follow that table, whereas D and trimming were derived from the DNA. Of about 210,000 clones in the sample, roughly 81% were seen once. Sequenced sample: peripheral blood. This clonotype was sampled from a woman aged 50 to 60 with active or convalescent COVID-19. V gene TRBV28 combines with J gene TRBJ1-1; 7 bases align to TRBD1. The DNA for the CDR3 is TGTGCCAGCAGTTCTACAGGGGAACGAACCACTGAAGCTTTCTTT. It encodes CASSSTGERTTEAFF.